The next 17 T cell receptor beta chains were all read from a single sample in a study of blood T cell repertoires in COVID-19. TCRdb's table, derived via immunoSEQ multiplex PCR, lists solely in-frame clones and lacks some. This table holds some 64,000 clones, just under 75% found once. Sequencing was carried out using peripheral blood. The origin of the receptors is a woman in her 70s with COVID-19, enrolled during active disease.

V and J are TRBV3-1 (or the pseudogene TRBV3-2) and TRBJ1-2; no firm D call. Germline V gene sequence: CDR1 LGHDT, CDR2 YNNKEL (reference sequence). The V end lost 4 bases, the J end lost 8 bases, and 17 bases lay between the germline ends. CDR3 size: 14 residues. CDR3: CASSRQRTGQGYTF. CDR3 bases: TGTGCCAGCAGCCGCCAAAGGACTGGGCAAGGCTACACCTTC.

V and J are TRBV7-3 and TRBJ2-3, with no clear D. Germline CDR1 reads SGHTA; CDR2 reads FQGTGA. The CDR3 covers 13 residues. The germline V and J ends were trimmed by 3 bases and 6 bases, with 10 bases remaining between them. The CDR3 loop reads CASSFSRSDTQYF. Here the CDR3 DNA reads TGTGCCAGCAGCTTTTCGCGGTCCGATACGCAGTATTTT.

CDR3 coding DNA: TGCGCCAGCAACAGCGGGAGTAGGACCGGGGAGCTGTTTTTT. Amino acid sequence: CASNSGSRTGELFF. The V call is TRBV5-1, the J call TRBJ2-2; 8 positions agree with TRBD2. The CDR3 has 14 amino acids. V lost 6 bases to trimming and J lost 5 bases; unmatched junction nucleotides: 6. Germline V gives CDR1 SGHRS, CDR2 YFSETQ.

This chain links TRBV19 with TRBJ1-1; D is uncertain. Per germline, CDR1 LNHDA and CDR2 SQIVND (reference sequence). With 0 bases removed from V and 1 base from J, the gap between germline ends came to 9 bases. There are 15 residues in the CDR3. The CDR3 loop reads CASSIDSVSNTEAFF. CDR3 nucleotide sequence: TGTGCCAGTAGTATAGATTCCGTTTCGAACACTGAAGCTTTCTTT.

This rearrangement joins TRBV14 to TRBJ2-2; 7 bases match TRBD2. V dropped 0 bases and J dropped 5; count of bases not matched to a gene: 9. CDR1 SGHDN and CDR2 FVKESK come from the germline V gene. The CDR3 spans 17 residues. CDR3 residues: CASSQEEPGAGTGELFF. CDR3 nucleotides: TGTGCCAGCAGCCAAGAAGAGCCGGGAGCGGGGACCGGGGAGCTGTTTTTT. Complete variable domain (other parts from reference TRBV14 and TRBJ2-2): EAGVTQFPSHSVIEKGQTVTLRCDPISGHDNLYWYRRVMGKEIKFLLHFVKESKQDESGMPNNRFLAERTGGTYSTLKVQPAELEDSGVYFCASSQEEPGAGTGELFFGEGSRLTVL.

The count of this clone is one. The rearrangement joins TRBV7-2 to TRBJ1-1; no clear D. The CDR3 is made up of 13 amino acids. The V gene's germline CDR1 is SGHTA and CDR2 FQGNSA. V shed 2 bases and J shed 0 bases, with 4 bases lying between them. The chain's CDR3 is CASSLTLNTEAFF. Written as DNA, the CDR3 is TGTGCCAGCAGCTTAACATTGAACACTGAAGCTTTCTTT.

The chain joins TRBV6-2 or TRBV6-3 to TRBJ1-5, with 10 bases aligning to TRBD1. V lost 5 bases to trimming and J lost 0 bases; unmatched junction nucleotides: 7. Germline-derived CDR1 and CDR2 are MNHEY and SVGEGT. This CDR3 comprises 17 residues. The CDR3 region is CASSPRDRGLSNQPQHF. Here the CDR3 DNA reads TGTGCCAGCAGTCCCCGGGACAGGGGCCTTAGCAATCAGCCCCAGCATTTT.

This chain joins TRBV3-1 (or the pseudogene TRBV3-2) and TRBJ2-5; TRBD2 aligns across 7 bases. Per germline, CDR1 LGHDT and CDR2 YNNKEL (reference sequence). V lost 1 base to trimming and J lost 2 bases; unmatched junction nucleotides: 7. The length of the CDR3 is 16 residues. The CDR3 bases are TGTGCCAGCAGCCAAGGGACTAGATCCATTCAAGAGACCCAGTACTTC. Translating gives CASSQGTRSIQETQYF.

The rearrangement joins TRBV3-1 (or the pseudogene TRBV3-2) to TRBJ2-2, with 10 positions matching TRBD2. Germline V gene sequence: CDR1 LGHDT, CDR2 YNNKEL (reference sequence). The CDR3 runs to 15 residues. The V segment lost 5 bases and the J segment 6 bases; nucleotides outside the gene matches: 6. The CDR3 bases are TGTGCCAGCAGCTATAGCGGGAGGTTTGCCGGGGAGCTGTTTTTT. Translation gives CASSYSGRFAGELFF.

This chain uses TRBV4-1 with TRBJ1-2, with TRBD1 matching over 7 bases. This CDR3 comprises 15 residues. Trimming at V came to 1 base and at J to 4 bases, leaving 6 bases not matched to a gene. The germline V gene encodes CDR1 MGHRA and CDR2 YSYEKL. CDR3 loop: CASSQGPPGGYGYTF. CDR3 DNA sequence: TGCGCCAGCAGCCAAGGCCCCCCAGGGGGCTATGGCTACACCTTC.

This sequence joins TRBV7-2 and TRBJ2-1; the D gene is possibly TRBD2 (6 bases). Germline V gene lookup returns CDR1 SGHTA and CDR2 FQGNSA. CDR3 length: 14 residues. V was pared by 1 base and J by 7 bases, with 11 bases between. CDR3 in DNA: TGTGCCAGCAGCTTAGAATTAGCGGAGAATGAGCAGTTCTTC. It translates to CASSLELAENEQFF.

This CDR3 is CASSLMGTANNSPLHF. The CDR3 bases are TGCGCCAGCAGCCTCATGGGGACAGCAAATAATTCACCCCTCCACTTT. This chain joins TRBV4-1 and TRBJ1-6; 7 bases agree with TRBD1. The CDR3 totals 16 residues. V lost 4 bases and J lost 5; bases outside the gene matches: 8. Looked up from germline, CDR1 is MGHRA and CDR2 is YSYEKL.

The rearrangement uses TRBV2 and TRBJ1-1; maybe TRBD1 (5 bases). CDR3 length: 13 amino acids. CDR1 is SNHLY, CDR2 FYNNEI, per germline. The ends were cut back, 7 bases at V and 5 bases at J, with 14 bases in the middle. Here the CDR3 DNA reads TGTGCCAGCACCGGTCTCCGGGGGACTGAAGCTTTCTTT. Translation: CASTGLRGTEAFF.

The V gene is TRBV7-2, the J gene TRBJ2-1, with TRBD2 as a possible D gene (6 bases). The CDR3 runs 14 residues. Germline CDR1 reads SGHTA; CDR2 reads FQGNSA. Trimming cost V 5 bases and J 8 bases, with 16 bases left between them. CDR3 residues: CASSPGSGADEQFF. The CDR3, as DNA: TGTGCCAGCAGCCCCGGGAGTGGGGCCGATGAGCAGTTCTTC.

This rearrangement joins TRBV6-4 to TRBJ2-5; TRBD2 matches 9 bases. Germline CDR1 and CDR2: MRHNA and SNTAGT. The CDR3 has 15 amino acids. The trim removed 6 bases at V and 1 base at J, leaving 6 bases unmatched. DNA for the CDR3: TGTGCCAGCAGCCCCGAAGCGGGGGGCCAAGAGACCCAGTACTTC. This sequence encodes CASSPEAGGQETQYF.

This clone came up a few times. The rearrangement joins TRBV10-3 to TRBJ2-3; possibly TRBD2 for D (6 bases). Germline CDR1 is ENHRY and CDR2 is SYGVKD. The CDR3 runs to 15 residues. Trimming took off 3 bases at V and 0 bases at J, with 10 bases between the two ends. The chain's CDR3 is CAISERSGSTDTQYF. CDR3 nucleotide sequence: TGTGCCATCAGTGAAAGAAGCGGGAGCACAGATACGCAGTATTTT.

CDR3 region: CASGESRDRGIGELFF. The CDR3 DNA follows: TGTGCCAGCGGAGAGTCCAGGGACAGGGGAATCGGGGAGCTGTTTTTT. The genes are TRBV5-6 and TRBJ2-2, with 10 bases aligning to TRBD1. Germline V lookup: CDR1 SGHDT, CDR2 YYEEEE. The CDR3 loop spans 16 amino acids. V was clipped by 7 bases and J by 7 bases; unmatched bases: 13.